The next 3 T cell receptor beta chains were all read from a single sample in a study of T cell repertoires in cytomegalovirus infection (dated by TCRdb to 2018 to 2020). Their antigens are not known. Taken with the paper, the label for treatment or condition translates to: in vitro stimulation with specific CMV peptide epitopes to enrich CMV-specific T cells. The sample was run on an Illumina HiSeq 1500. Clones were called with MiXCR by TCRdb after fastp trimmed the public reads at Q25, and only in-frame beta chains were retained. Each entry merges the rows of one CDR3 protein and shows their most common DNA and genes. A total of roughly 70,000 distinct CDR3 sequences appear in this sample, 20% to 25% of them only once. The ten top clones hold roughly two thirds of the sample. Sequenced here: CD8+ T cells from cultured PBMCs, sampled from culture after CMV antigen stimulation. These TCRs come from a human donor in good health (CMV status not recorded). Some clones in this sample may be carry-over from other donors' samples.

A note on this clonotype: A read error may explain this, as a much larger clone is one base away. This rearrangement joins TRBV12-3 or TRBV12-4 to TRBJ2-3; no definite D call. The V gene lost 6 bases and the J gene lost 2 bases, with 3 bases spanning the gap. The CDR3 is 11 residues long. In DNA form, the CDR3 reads TGTGCCAGCAGCAACACAGATACGCAGTATTTT. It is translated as CASSNTDTQYF.

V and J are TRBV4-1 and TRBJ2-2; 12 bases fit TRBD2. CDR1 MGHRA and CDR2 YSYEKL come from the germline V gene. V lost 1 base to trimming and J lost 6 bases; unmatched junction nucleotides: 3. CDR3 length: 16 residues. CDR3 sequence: CASSQVLAGGSGELFF. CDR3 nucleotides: TGCGCCAGCAGCCAAGTACTAGCGGGGGGCTCCGGGGAGCTGTTTTTT.

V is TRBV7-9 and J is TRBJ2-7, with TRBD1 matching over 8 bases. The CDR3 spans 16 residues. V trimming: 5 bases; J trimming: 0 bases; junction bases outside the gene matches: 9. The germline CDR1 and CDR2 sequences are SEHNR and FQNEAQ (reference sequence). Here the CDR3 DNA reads TGTGCCAGCAGCGGGGGACAGGCGGGGAGCTCCTACGAGCAGTACTTC. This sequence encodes CASSGGQAGSSYEQYF. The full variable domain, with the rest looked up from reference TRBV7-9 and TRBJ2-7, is DTGVSQNPRHKITKRGQNVTFRCDPISEHNRLYWYRQTLGQGPEFLTYFQNEAQLEKSRLLSDRFSAERPKGSFSTLEIQRTEQGDSAMYLCASSGGQAGSSYEQYFGPGTRLTVT.